One sample yielded the 18 T cell receptor beta chains listed below, sequenced in a study of cytomegalovirus exposure and HLA in healthy donors. It was with 60 Vbeta and 13 Jbeta primers that the PCR ran. Libraries were prepared by immunoSEQ multiplex PCR; TCRdb keeps only in-frame clonotypes and omits some of them. The repertoire includes approximately 180,000 clones, approximately 84% of them detected once, and under 5% sits in the top ten. The sample taken for sequencing was PBMCs. The receptors here all came from a girl aged 5-17 years in good health and CMV-seropositive.

The DNA of the CDR3 is TGTGCCAGCAGCTTAGGGCTAGCGGGGGGGAAATTCGAGCAGTTCTTC. This gives the protein CASSLGLAGGKFEQFF. The J gene is TRBJ2-1, the V gene TRBV7-2; 12 nucleotides agree with TRBD2. With V trimmed by 1 base and J by 10 bases, 8 bases remained unmatched. The length of the CDR3 is 16 residues. Germline values: CDR1 SGHTA, CDR2 FQGNSA.

V is TRBV7-6 and J is TRBJ2-7; a weak D match, TRBD2 (5 bases). With 2 bases removed from V and 3 bases from J, the gap between germline ends came to 11 bases. Germline V gene data show CDR1 as SGHVS and CDR2 as FNYEAQ. The CDR3 spans 14 residues. In DNA form, the CDR3 reads TGTGCCAGCAGCTTAACGAACGGGAACTACGAGCAGTACTTC. Amino acids: CASSLTNGNYEQYF.

The chain combines TRBV27 with TRBJ2-7; 8 nucleotides match TRBD1. This CDR3 contains 17 residues. J gave up 4 bases and V 2 bases, and 13 bases lay outside the gene matches. CDR1 and CDR2 from the germline V gene are MNHEY and SMNVEV (reference sequence). The CDR3 loop is CASSLAYRGAHGYEQYF. DNA of the CDR3: TGTGCCAGCAGTTTAGCATACAGGGGGGCCCATGGGTACGAGCAGTACTTC.

V usage is TRBV6-4 and J usage is TRBJ2-2; D is perhaps TRBD2 (6 bases). The CDR3 loop spans 14 amino acids. V lost 6 bases and J lost 7, with 15 bases in between. From germline, CDR1 is MRHNA and CDR2 SNTAGT. CDR3 coding DNA: TGTGCCAGCAGGAAGACTAGGGATGGCGGGGAGCTGTTTTTT. This translates into CASRKTRDGGELFF.

The J gene is TRBJ1-1, the V gene TRBV18; D ambiguous. The CDR3 runs to 14 residues. V was shortened by 3 bases and J by 3 bases, with 11 bases between the two germline ends. In germline, CDR1 is KGHSH, CDR2 LQKENI. CDR3 coding DNA: TGTGCCAGCTCACCCGGGGTGGTCGACACTGAAGCTTTCTTT. It is translated as CASSPGVVDTEAFF.

The DNA for the CDR3 is TGTGCCAGCACCCCTAGGGGCGGCCAGCCCCAGCATTTT. Amino acid sequence: CASTPRGGQPQHF. The genes are TRBV7-2 and TRBJ1-5; TRBD1 might be the D (5 bases). Germline V gene sequence: CDR1 SGHTA, CDR2 FQGNSA. Trimming took 7 bases from V and 7 from J, leaving 14 bases between them. The CDR3 loop spans 13 amino acids.

V usage is TRBV13 and J usage is TRBJ1-2; D not resolved. Trimming stripped 4 bases from V and 7 bases from J, with 13 bases between. The CDR3 contains 13 residues. Germline lookup yields CDR1 PRHDT and CDR2 FYEKMQ (reference sequence). The CDR3 here is CASSSYLVGGYTF. The CDR3, as DNA: TGTGCCAGCAGCTCTTACTTGGTCGGTGGCTACACCTTC. The whole variable domain, filled in from reference TRBV13 and TRBJ1-2, reads AAGVIQSPRHLIKEKRETATLKCYPIPRHDTVYWYQQGPGQDPQFLISFYEKMQSDKGSIPDRFSAQQFSDYHSELNMSSLELGDSALYFCASSSYLVGGYTFGSGTRLTVV.

The chain combines TRBV7-9 with TRBJ1-5; D gene ambiguous. The CDR3 loop spans 15 amino acids. V dropped 7 bases and J dropped 7 bases, with 20 bases sitting between them. Germline V CDR1 and CDR2: SEHNR, FQNEAQ (reference sequence). The CDR3, as DNA: TGTGCCAGCAACGACGGGAGGATGAAGGACCAGCCCCAGCATTTT. This codes for CASNDGRMKDQPQHF.

V gene TRBV18 combines with J gene TRBJ1-5; no clear D gene. Trimming pared 1 base from V and 3 bases from J, leaving 13 bases between. Germline V gene data show CDR1 as KGHSH and CDR2 as LQKENI. The CDR3 consists of 16 residues. The CDR3 spells CASSPQGNSPNQPQHF. The CDR3 DNA reads as TGTGCCAGCTCACCACAAGGTAACAGCCCCAATCAGCCCCAGCATTTT. The full variable domain, in which reference TRBV18 and TRBJ1-5 provide the parts outside the CDR3, is NAGVMQNPRHLVRRRGQEARLRCSPMKGHSHVYWYRQLPEEGLKFMVYLQKENIIDESGMPKERFSAEFPKEGPSILRIQQVVRGDSAAYFCASSPQGNSPNQPQHFGDGTRLSIL.

This clone appeared once. The chain combines TRBV6-5 with TRBJ2-5, with D possibly being TRBD1 (6 bases). CDR1 MNHEY and CDR2 SVGAGI come from the germline V gene. The CDR3 consists of 11 residues. V lost 7 bases and J lost 5, with 8 bases in between. The CDR3 bases are TGTGCCAGCATTAGGGGGGAGACCCAGTACTTC. As protein: CASIRGETQYF.

The genes are TRBV13 and TRBJ2-5, with D possibly TRBD2 on 6 matching bases. Gene TRBJ2-7 matches the end of the DNA better, so the J call may be wrong. Germline V gene sequence: CDR1 PRHDT, CDR2 FYEKMQ (reference sequence). The length of the CDR3 is 13 residues. CDR3 sequence (DNA): TGTGCCAGCAGCCTTCGGGGGACCTCCGAGCAGTACTTC. This sequence encodes CASSLRGTSEQYF.

This sequence joins TRBV5-1 and TRBJ2-3; 10 bases are shared with TRBD2. The CDR3 is 15 amino acids. Trimming at V came to 5 bases and at J to 6 bases, leaving 9 bases not matched to a gene. Germline lookup yields CDR1 SGHRS and CDR2 YFSETQ. CDR3 DNA: TGCGCCAGCAGGCAAAGCGGGGGGGCCGAGGATACGCAGTATTTT. Protein sequence: CASRQSGGAEDTQYF.

The chain carries TRBV19 and TRBJ1-3; 8 bases are shared with TRBD1. Trimming took 6 bases from V and 4 from J; bases not matched to a gene: 8. Germline values: CDR1 LNHDA, CDR2 SQIVND (reference sequence). The CDR3 has 15 residues. CDR3 sequence (DNA): TGTGCCAGTAGCCGCGGACAGGGATACGGAAACACCATATATTTT. It yields the protein CASSRGQGYGNTIYF.

The CDR3: CASSGTGGMNTEAFF. The DNA of the CDR3 is TGTGCCAGCAGCGGGACAGGGGGGATGAACACTGAAGCTTTCTTT. The V and J genes are TRBV7-9 and TRBJ1-1, with 11 bases that match TRBD1. The ends lost 5 bases at V and 0 bases at J; junction bases unmatched: 2. The CDR3 has 15 residues. The germline gives CDR1 SEHNR, CDR2 FQNEAQ (reference sequence).

This clone was seen a single time. The same CDR3 also results from other DNA sequences found in this sample. This rearrangement joins TRBV5-6 to TRBJ1-2; 9 bases match TRBD1. CDR3 size: 14 residues. Looked up from germline, CDR1 is SGHDT and CDR2 is YYEEEE. J gave up 2 bases and V 4 bases, and 3 bases lay outside the gene matches. The CDR3 spells CASSQGQGNYGYTF. CDR3 in DNA: TGTGCCAGCAGCCAAGGACAGGGGAACTATGGCTACACCTTC.

The V gene is TRBV28, the J gene TRBJ2-5, with TRBD2 matching 11 bases. Trimming removed 2 bases from V and 1 base from J; junction bases left unmatched: 0. The CDR3 spans 15 residues. Germline-derived CDR1 and CDR2 are MDHEN and SYDVKM. DNA for the CDR3: TGTGCCAGCAGTTTACTAGCGGGGGGCCAAGAGACCCAGTACTTC. It codes for CASSLLAGGQETQYF.

In DNA form, the CDR3 reads TGTGCCAGCAGTTACGGGACAGGCCGGGAGGAGCAGTACTTC. As protein: CASSYGTGREEQYF. The V and J genes are TRBV6-5 and TRBJ2-7, with 8 positions matching TRBD1. The J segment lost 7 bases and the V segment lost 2 bases, leaving 7 bases of the junction unmatched. This CDR3 contains 14 residues. From germline, CDR1 is MNHEY and CDR2 SVGAGI.

This sequence joins TRBV5-1 and TRBJ1-2; weak D call: TRBD1 (6 bases). CDR1 and CDR2 from the germline V gene are SGHRS and YFSETQ. Trimming removed 2 bases at V and 0 bases at J, with 14 bases between. The CDR3 extends over 16 amino acids. CDR3 loop: CASSLKIQGANYGYTF. CDR3 coding DNA: TGCGCCAGCAGCTTAAAGATACAGGGAGCTAACTATGGCTACACCTTC.